This T cell receptor beta chain was identified during a study of T cell repertoires in cytomegalovirus infection. Background on the study: It was the public TCR beta signatures that indicated both CMV infection and matching HLA type. Study findings and constraints: Cumulative frequency (of public TCR beta family members) identified carriers of CMV plus the relevant HLA. The response measured ex vivo was dominated by TCR beta clonotypes (HLA-C-restricted and CMV-specific).

This clonotype was counted ten times or more. What it recognizes is unknown. V lost 2 bases, J lost 3 bases, and 11 bases lay in between. CDR1 and CDR2 (germline): GTSNPN, SVGIG (reference sequence). The CDR3 extends over 14 amino acids. TCRdb redid the calling of the reads with MiXCR, one entry per CDR3 protein. The table lists roughly 240,000 distinct CDR3 sequences, around 6.6% of them singletons. Sequenced sample: PBMCs. This sequence originates from a human donor in good health (CMV status not recorded). Some clones in this sample may be carry-over from other donors' samples. The chain recombines TRBV30 with TRBJ1-5; D gene uncertain. The CDR3 DNA reads TGTGCCTGGAGTACTGTCAGGTACAATCAGCCCCAGCATTTT. Its translation is CAWSTVRYNQPQHF.